This T cell receptor (beta chain) was captured in a study of T cells expressing NK-cell markers. On the study more broadly: Researchers got TCR beta repertoires out of sorted CD3+CD56+NKG2C+, CD3+CD56+NKG2C- and CD3+CD56-NKG2C+ T cells.

CDR3 length: 15 residues. Germline V gene sequence: CDR1 SGHRS, CDR2 YFSETQ. TCRdb reprocessed the 5' RACE reads and keeps a single row for each CDR3 protein, giving no DNA. This sample's table reports around 280,000 distinct CDR3 sequences. The V and J genes are TRBV5-1 and TRBJ2-1. Sequencing was performed on blood T cells: a sorted CD56 or NKG2C T cell subset, CD4+ or CD8+ T cells, or bulk PBMC T cells (not recorded which). The sequence was collected from a man between 18 and 29 years old in good health. CDR3 in amino acids: CASSLVGSLYNEQFF.